Presented here are 14 T cell receptor beta chains from one specimen sequenced in a study of blood T cell repertoires in COVID-19. Assay: immunoSEQ multiplex PCR; the TCRdb copy retains only in-frame clones and omits some. This table has 55,000 to 80,000 clones, around 90% appearing once. Sequences were obtained from peripheral blood. The receptors come from a man aged 50 to 59 with acute or convalescent COVID-19.

The chain uses TRBV5-1 and TRBJ1-1; D is perhaps TRBD1 (6 bases). Trimming left V 7 bases short and J 4 bases short, with 14 bases between. The CDR3 is 13 amino acids. Germline loops: CDR1 SGHRS, CDR2 YFSETQ. The CDR3 here is CASSRLGGTEAFF. The CDR3 coding sequence is TGCGCCAGCTCAAGATTAGGGGGCACTGAAGCTTTCTTT.

This clone turned up a few times. This chain joins TRBV9 and TRBJ1-1; a possible D gene is TRBD1 (5 bases). The ends were cut back, 3 bases at V and 5 bases at J, with 11 bases in the middle. The germline V gene has CDR1 SGDLS and CDR2 YYNGEE. This CDR3 contains 13 residues. CDR3 residues: CASSEGAGTEAFF. CDR3 nucleotides: TGTGCCAGCAGCGAAGGGGCAGGGACTGAAGCTTTCTTT.

The chain joins TRBV27 to TRBJ2-3; 9 nucleotides align to TRBD1. V was clipped by 5 bases and J by 0 bases; unmatched bases: 9. Germline-derived CDR1 and CDR2 are MNHEY and SMNVEV (reference sequence). The CDR3 loop spans 17 amino acids. The CDR3 bases are TGTGCCAGCAGTCACAGGGGGCGGGGAGCTAGCACAGATACGCAGTATTTT. It codes for CASSHRGRGASTDTQYF.

This chain uses TRBV14 with TRBJ1-1; possibly TRBD1 for D (5 bases). Germline V gene sequence: CDR1 SGHDN, CDR2 FVKESK. With 2 bases removed from V and 1 base from J, the gap between germline ends came to 8 bases. This CDR3 is 14 amino acids long. The CDR3 region has the DNA TGTGCCAGCAGCCAACTGGACAAGAACACTGAAGCTTTCTTT. This encodes CASSQLDKNTEAFF.

V gene TRBV3-1 (or the pseudogene TRBV3-2) combines with J gene TRBJ1-2; D is perhaps TRBD1 (5 bases). V was cut by 8 bases and J by 10 bases, with 14 bases left in between. Germline CDR1 reads LGHDT; CDR2 reads YNNKEL (reference sequence). There are 11 residues in the CDR3. The CDR3 nucleotides read TGTGCCAGCGGCCCACAGGTGCCCTACACCTTC. Its protein product is CASGPQVPYTF.

V gene TRBV7-9 combines with J gene TRBJ1-3; a possible D gene is TRBD1 (5 bases). Looked up from germline, CDR1 is SEHNR and CDR2 is FQNEAQ (reference sequence). This CDR3 region has 15 residues. Trimming stripped 2 bases from V and 1 base from J, with 9 bases between. The DNA of the CDR3 is TGTGCCAGCAGCTTACGCGGGGCGTCTGGAAACACCATATATTTT. Residues: CASSLRGASGNTIYF.

J is TRBJ2-7 and V is TRBV5-4, with TRBD1 matching over 7 bases. V trimming: 4 bases; J trimming: 5 bases; junction bases outside the gene matches: 9. The CDR3 extends over 14 amino acids. CDR1 and CDR2 (germline): SGHNT, YYREEE (reference sequence). The CDR3 DNA reads as TGTGCCAGCAGCCTACAGGGGCAGCTCCACGAGCAGTACTTC. It specifies CASSLQGQLHEQYF.

The chain combines TRBV12-3 or TRBV12-4 with TRBJ2-7; the D gene is possibly TRBD1 (5 bases). This CDR3 is 13 amino acids long. V lost 3 bases to trimming and J lost 5 bases, with 11 bases between them. CDR3 coding DNA: TGTGCCAGCAGTTTGTACAGGAATAACGAGCAGTACTTC. It yields the protein CASSLYRNNEQYF.

This chain joins TRBV11-2 and TRBJ2-7; no clear D. The germline V gene has CDR1 SGHAT and CDR2 FQNNGV. CDR3 length: 11 amino acids. Deletions cut 5 bases from V and 1 base from J, with 3 bases between. The CDR3, as DNA: TGTGCCAGCAGCCCTTCCTACGAGCAGTACTTC. Protein: CASSPSYEQYF.

The chain links TRBV7-2 to TRBJ2-5, with D possibly TRBD1 on 6 matching bases. V lost 5 bases to trimming and J lost 4 bases, with 17 bases between them. Germline CDR1 is SGHTA and CDR2 is FQGNSA. This CDR3 is 15 amino acids long. CDR3 DNA: TGTGCCAGCAGCGGGTTTGGGGGCCGGGGAGAGACCCAGTACTTC. Its protein product is CASSGFGGRGETQYF.

V and J are TRBV11-2 and TRBJ2-3; 7 bases match TRBD1. With 0 bases clipped from V and 2 bases from J, the junction kept 11 bases outside the gene matches. Germline CDR1 is SGHAT and CDR2 is FQNNGV. This CDR3 has 18 residues. The CDR3 loop reads CASSLEWVGQILTDTQYF. DNA of the CDR3: TGTGCCAGCAGCTTAGAATGGGTGGGACAGATACTCACAGATACGCAGTATTTT. The entire variable domain, with the rest obtained from reference TRBV11-2 and TRBJ2-3, is as follows: EAGVAQSPRYKIIEKRQSVAFWCNPISGHATLYWYQQILGQGPKLLIQFQNNGVVDDSQLPKDRFSAERLKGVDSTLKIQPAKLEDSAVYLCASSLEWVGQILTDTQYFGPGTRLTVL.

This clone came up a few times. The genes are TRBV23-1 and TRBJ1-6; 8 bases fit TRBD1. TRBV23-1 is assigned to the ORF class and has an uncertain function. With V trimmed by 6 bases and J by 10 bases, 2 bases remained unmatched. This CDR3 is 12 amino acids long. CDR3 sequence (DNA): TGCGCCAGCAGGGACAGGGCGTCACCCCTCCACTTT. Translating gives CASRDRASPLHF.

Worth noting for this clone: The same CDR3 arises from other DNA sequences in this sample as well. As DNA, the CDR3 is TGTGCCAGCAGTTCCGGACAGGGGGGTTATGGCTACACCTTC. Encoded protein: CASSSGQGGYGYTF. This chain links TRBV28 with TRBJ1-2, with 10 bases fitting TRBD1. The V and J ends lost 4 bases and 5 bases, in that order; junction bases with no gene match: 4. Germline V gene lookup returns CDR1 MDHEN and CDR2 SYDVKM. The CDR3 covers 14 residues.

The chain uses TRBV10-1 and TRBJ2-2; no definite D call. The CDR3 is made up of 14 amino acids. Germline-derived CDR1 and CDR2 are WNHNN and SYGVQD (reference sequence). V dropped 3 bases and J dropped 5 bases, with 10 bases sitting between them. The CDR3 bases are TGCGCCAGCAGTGAAACAGAGAGAACCGGGGAGCTGTTTTTT. Translated: CASSETERTGELFF.